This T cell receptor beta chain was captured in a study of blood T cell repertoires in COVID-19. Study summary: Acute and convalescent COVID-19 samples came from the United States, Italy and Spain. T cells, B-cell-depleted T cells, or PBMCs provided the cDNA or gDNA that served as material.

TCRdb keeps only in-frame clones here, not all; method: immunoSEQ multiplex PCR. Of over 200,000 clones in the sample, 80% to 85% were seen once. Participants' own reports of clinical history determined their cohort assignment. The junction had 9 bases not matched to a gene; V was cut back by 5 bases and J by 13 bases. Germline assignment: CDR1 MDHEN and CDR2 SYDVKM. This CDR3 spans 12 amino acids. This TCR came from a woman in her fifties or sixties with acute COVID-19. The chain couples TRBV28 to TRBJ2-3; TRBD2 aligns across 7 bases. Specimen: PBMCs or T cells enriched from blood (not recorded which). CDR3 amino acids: CASSLGTTAEYF. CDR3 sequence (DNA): TGTGCCAGCAGTCTGGGGACTACGGCGGAGTATTTT. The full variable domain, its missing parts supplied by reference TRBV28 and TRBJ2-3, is DVKVTQSSRYLVKRTGEKVFLECVQDMDHENMFWYRQDPGLGLRLIYFSYDVKMKEKGDIPEGYSVSREKKERFSLILESASTNQTSMYLCASSLGTTAEYFGPGTRLTVL.